The entry below gives a single TCR beta chain sequence along with its context. The sample comes from a study of T cell changes during pregnancy in multiple sclerosis. Germline lookup yields CDR1 ENHRY and CDR2 SYGVKD. There are 15 residues in the CDR3. Trimming stripped 3 bases from V and 7 bases from J, with 16 bases between. Profiling relied on immunoSEQ multiplex PCR, and the TCRdb table lists in-frame clones only, not all of them. The profile shows 85,000 to 120,000 clones, under 95% of them singletons. The chain joins TRBV10-3 to TRBJ2-1, with a possible D match to TRBD1 (6 bases). The TCR comes from a female donor with multiple sclerosis, enrolled in a pregnancy study. This specimen consisted of peripheral blood, obtained after pregnancy. CDR3 in amino acids: CAISDRGFMGNEQFF. The CDR3 DNA is TGTGCCATCAGTGACAGGGGATTTATGGGGAATGAGCAGTTCTTC.